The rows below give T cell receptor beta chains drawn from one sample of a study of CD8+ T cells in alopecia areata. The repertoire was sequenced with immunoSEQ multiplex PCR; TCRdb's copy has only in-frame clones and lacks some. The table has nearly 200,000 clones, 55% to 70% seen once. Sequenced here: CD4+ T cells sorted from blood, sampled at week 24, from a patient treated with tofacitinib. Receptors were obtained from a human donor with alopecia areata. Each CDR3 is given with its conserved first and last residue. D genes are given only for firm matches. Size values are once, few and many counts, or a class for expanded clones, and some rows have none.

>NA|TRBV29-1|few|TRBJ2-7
CSVERARGYEQYF
TGCAGCGTTGAACGGGCCAGGGGCTACGAGCAGTACTTC
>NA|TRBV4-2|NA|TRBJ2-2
CASRRNTGELFF
TGTGCCAGCAGGCGCAATACCGGGGAGCTGTTTTTT
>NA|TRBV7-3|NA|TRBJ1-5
CASSLSLNQPQHF
TGTGCCAGCAGCTTATCTCTAAATCAGCCCCAGCATTTT
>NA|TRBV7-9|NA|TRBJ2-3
CASSGSGTQYF
TGTGCCAGCAGCGGCTCAGGGACGCAGTATTTT
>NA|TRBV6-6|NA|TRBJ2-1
CASSTHSYNEQFF
TGTGCCAGCTCTACCCACTCCTACAATGAGCAGTTCTTC
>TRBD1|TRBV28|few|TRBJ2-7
CASSLGTGKNEQYF
TGTGCCAGCAGCCTCGGGACAGGGAAAAACGAGCAGTACTTC
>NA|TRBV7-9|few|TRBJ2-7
CASSPGPYKQYF
TGTGCCAGCAGCCCAGGACCGTACAAGCAGTACTTC
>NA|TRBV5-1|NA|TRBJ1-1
CASSFGQNTEAFF
TGCGCCAGCAGCTTTGGGCAGAACACTGAAGCTTTCTTT
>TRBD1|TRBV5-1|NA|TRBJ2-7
CASSLTGVTYEQYF
TGCGCCAGCAGCTTGACAGGGGTCACCTACGAGCAGTACTTC
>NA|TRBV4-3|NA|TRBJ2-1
CASSQDRAGNEQFF
TGCGCCAGCAGCCAAGATCGGGCGGGCAATGAGCAGTTCTTC
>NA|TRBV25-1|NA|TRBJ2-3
CASSGETGTDTQYF
TGTGCCAGCAGTGGAGAAACAGGGACAGATACGCAGTATTTT
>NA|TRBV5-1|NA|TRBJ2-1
CASSYGDYTEQFF
TGCGCCAGCAGCTATGGGGATTATACTGAGCAGTTCTTC
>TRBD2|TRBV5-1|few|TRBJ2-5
CASSLTGTSGKETQYF
TGCGCCAGCAGCTTAACCGGGACTAGCGGAAAAGAGACCCAGTACTTC
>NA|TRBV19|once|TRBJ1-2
CASSPRQVSGYTF
TGTGCCAGTAGTCCGAGACAGGTTTCGGGCTACACCTTC
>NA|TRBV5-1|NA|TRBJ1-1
CASSLDHQNTEAFF
TGCGCCAGCAGCTTGGATCACCAGAACACTGAAGCTTTCTTT
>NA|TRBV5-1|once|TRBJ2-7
CASSSGGMVEQYF
TGCGCCAGCAGCTCCGGTGGGATGGTCGAGCAGTACTTC
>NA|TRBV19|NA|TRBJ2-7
CASSSIVRGEQYF
TGTGCCAGTAGTAGTATTGTGAGAGGCGAGCAGTACTTC
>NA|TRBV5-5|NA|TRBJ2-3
CASSQSVLADTQYF
TGTGCCAGCAGTCAGTCAGTACTAGCTGATACGCAGTATTTT
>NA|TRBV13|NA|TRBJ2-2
CASSSGQLTGELFF
TGTGCCAGCAGCTCAGGACAGCTAACCGGGGAGCTGTTTTTT
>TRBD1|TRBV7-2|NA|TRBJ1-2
CASSLGTGGYGYTF
TGTGCCAGCAGCTTAGGGACAGGGGGCTATGGCTACACCTTC
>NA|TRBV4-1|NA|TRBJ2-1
CASSPHSLYNEQFF
TGCGCCAGCAGCCCACACTCCTTGTACAATGAGCAGTTCTTC